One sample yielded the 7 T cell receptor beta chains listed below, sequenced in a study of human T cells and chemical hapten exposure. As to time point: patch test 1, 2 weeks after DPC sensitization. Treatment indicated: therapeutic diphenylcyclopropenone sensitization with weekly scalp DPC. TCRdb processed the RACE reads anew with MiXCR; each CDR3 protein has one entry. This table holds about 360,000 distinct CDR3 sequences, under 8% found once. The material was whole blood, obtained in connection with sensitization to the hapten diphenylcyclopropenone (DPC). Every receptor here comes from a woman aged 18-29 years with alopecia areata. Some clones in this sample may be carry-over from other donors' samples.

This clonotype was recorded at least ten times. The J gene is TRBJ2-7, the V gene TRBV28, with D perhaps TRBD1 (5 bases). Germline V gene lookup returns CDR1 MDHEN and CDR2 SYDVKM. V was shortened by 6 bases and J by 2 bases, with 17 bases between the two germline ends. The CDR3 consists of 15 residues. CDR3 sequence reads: CASSQPKAGPYEQYF. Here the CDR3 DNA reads TGTGCCAGCAGCCAGCCAAAGGCAGGGCCCTACGAGCAGTACTTC.

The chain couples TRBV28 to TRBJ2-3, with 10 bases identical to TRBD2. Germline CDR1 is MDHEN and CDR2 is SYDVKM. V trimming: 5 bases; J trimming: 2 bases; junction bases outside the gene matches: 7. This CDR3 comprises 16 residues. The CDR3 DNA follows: TGTGCCAGCAGTATTATAGCGGGGGGACTCACAGATACGCAGTATTTT. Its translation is CASSIIAGGLTDTQYF.

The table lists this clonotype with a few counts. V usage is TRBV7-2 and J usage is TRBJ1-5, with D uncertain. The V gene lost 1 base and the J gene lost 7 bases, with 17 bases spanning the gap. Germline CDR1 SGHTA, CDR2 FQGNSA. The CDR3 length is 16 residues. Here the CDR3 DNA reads TGTGCCAGCAGCTTAGGTTATGGCAGTGGGGAACAGCCCCAGCATTTT. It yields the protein CASSLGYGSGEQPQHF.

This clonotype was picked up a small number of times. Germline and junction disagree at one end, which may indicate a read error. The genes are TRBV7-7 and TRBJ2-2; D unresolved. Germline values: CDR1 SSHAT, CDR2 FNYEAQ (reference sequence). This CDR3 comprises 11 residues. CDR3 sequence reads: CASSTNGELFF. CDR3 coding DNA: TGTGCTAGCAGCACGAACGGGGAGCTGTTTTTT.

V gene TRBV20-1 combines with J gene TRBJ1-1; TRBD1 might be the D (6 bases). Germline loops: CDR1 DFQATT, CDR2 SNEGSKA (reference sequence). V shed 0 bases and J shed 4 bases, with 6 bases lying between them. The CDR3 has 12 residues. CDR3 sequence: CSAREGGTEAFF. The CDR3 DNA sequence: TGCAGTGCTAGAGAAGGGGGCACTGAAGCTTTCTTT.

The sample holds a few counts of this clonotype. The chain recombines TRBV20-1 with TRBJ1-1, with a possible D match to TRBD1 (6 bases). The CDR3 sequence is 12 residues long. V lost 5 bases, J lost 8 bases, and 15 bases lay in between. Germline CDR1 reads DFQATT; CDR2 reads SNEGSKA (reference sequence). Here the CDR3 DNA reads TGCAGTGCTTCGGGCTGGGGGGGCGAAGCTTTCTTT. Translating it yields CSASGWGGEAFF.

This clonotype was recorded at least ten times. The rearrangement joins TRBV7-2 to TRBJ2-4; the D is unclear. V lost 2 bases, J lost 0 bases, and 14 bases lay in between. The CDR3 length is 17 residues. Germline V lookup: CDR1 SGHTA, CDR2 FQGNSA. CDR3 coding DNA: TGTGCCAGCAGCTTATTGGGTCCGGCTCTAGCCAAAAACATTCAGTACTTC. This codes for CASSLLGPALAKNIQYF.